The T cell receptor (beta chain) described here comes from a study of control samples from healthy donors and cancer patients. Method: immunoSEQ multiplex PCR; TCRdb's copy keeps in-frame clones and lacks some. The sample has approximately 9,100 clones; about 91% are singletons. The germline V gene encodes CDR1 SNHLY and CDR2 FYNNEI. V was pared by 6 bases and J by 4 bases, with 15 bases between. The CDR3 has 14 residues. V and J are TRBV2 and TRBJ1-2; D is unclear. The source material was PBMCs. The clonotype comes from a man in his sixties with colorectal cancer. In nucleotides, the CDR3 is TGTGCCAGCAGACTCGGAACAGAGACCTATGGCTACACCTTC. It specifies CASRLGTETYGYTF.